The present T cell receptor (beta chain) was sequenced within a study of shared clonotypes between healthy human individuals. Looking at the study overall: Per donor, three plates held CD4 naive cells, three held CD4 memory, two held CD8 naive and one held CD8 memory.

Produced via immunoSEQ multiplex PCR; TCRdb's table is partial and in-frame only. The table has under 2.5 million clones, approximately 90% seen once. Note on this clone: Its antigen is unknown.

This CDR3 has 16 residues. The germline V gene has CDR1 SGHRS and CDR2 YFSETQ. V lost 1 base and J lost 7; bases outside the gene matches: 11. Findings and caveats of the study: Naive subsets usually exceeded memory subsets in estimated richness.

Sequenced material: naive CD4+ T cells from PBMCs. As to subset: CD45RA+ positively selected. The chain is built from TRBV5-1 and TRBJ2-7; TRBD2 matches at 10 bases. This TCR derives from a man aged 18 to 30 in good health. Some clones in this sample may be carry-over from other donors' samples. This CDR3 is CASSLRPSGSGWEQYF. The CDR3, as DNA: TGCGCCAGCAGCTTGCGGCCTAGCGGGAGTGGGTGGGAGCAGTACTTC.